One T cell receptor beta chain is described in this entry. Clones were read by immunoSEQ multiplex PCR, and TCRdb kept only the in-frame ones, dropping some. Of tens of thousands of clones listed, approximately 85% are singletons. This specimen comes from a study of blood T cell repertoires in COVID-19. Study context: COVID-19 samples collected from the United States, Italy and Spain covered acute and convalescent phases.

Germline V gene data show CDR1 as SNHLY and CDR2 as FYNNEI. Trimming took off 4 bases at V and 10 bases at J, with 17 bases between the two ends. This CDR3 has 14 residues. The chain is built from TRBV2 and TRBJ2-1; perhaps TRBD1 as D (6 bases). The origin of this receptor is a human donor in a cohort sampled during active COVID-19. Sequences were obtained from peripheral blood. The CDR3 spells CASSVKQGLGEQFF. In nucleotides, the CDR3 is TGTGCCAGCAGTGTGAAACAGGGTCTCGGAGAGCAGTTCTTC.